This T cell receptor (beta chain) originates from a study of STAT5B mutations in CD4+ large granular lymphocyte leukemia. Study-level results: Without HLA matching, higher CD4+ than CD8+ T-LGLL clonality could reflect small sample size.

TCRdb keeps only in-frame clones here, not all; method: immunoSEQ multiplex PCR. This sample has tens of thousands of clones, with roughly 76% found just once. There are 14 residues in the CDR3. CDR1 is SGHTA, CDR2 FQGNSA, per germline. Trimming took 2 bases from V and 0 from J, leaving 7 bases between them. Concerning this clone: The antigen remains unidentified.

The TCR originated in a human donor in good health. J is TRBJ2-5 and V is TRBV7-2; D not resolved. The sample consisted of CD4+ T cells from blood buffy coats. The CDR3 DNA reads as TGTGCCAGCAGCTTATCAGGCCACCAAGAGACCCAGTACTTC. Protein: CASSLSGHQETQYF.